Shown below are 21 T cell receptor beta chains from a single sample sequenced in a study of blood T cells in healthy people across ages. Combining a sample-barcoded 5' primer with a J-beta primer mix, a second PCR ran for about 6 to 12 cycles. Each CDR3 protein gets one entry after TCRdb re-called the 5' RACE reads with MiXCR. The sample carries over 450,000 distinct CDR3 sequences, under 30% recorded once. These sequences were also reported in another study, on T cells of mothers and their children.

The sequencing sample was made of blood. All receptors derive from a boy between 10 and 17 years old in good health.

This clonotype came up many times. The chain combines TRBV5-5 with TRBJ2-2; D unresolved. The V and J ends lost 0 bases and 14 bases respectively, with 11 bases between them. Looked up from germline, CDR1 is SGHKS and CDR2 is YYEKEE (reference sequence). The CDR3 has 12 residues. The CDR3 here is CASSLVSGELFF. The CDR3 region has the DNA TGTGCCAGCAGCTTGGTTTCCGGAGAACTGTTTTTT.

The V call is TRBV28, the J call TRBJ2-6, with TRBD1 as a possible D gene (5 bases). Germline CDR1 is MDHEN and CDR2 is SYDVKM. With 7 bases removed from V and 0 bases from J, the gap between germline ends came to 16 bases. This CDR3 has 17 residues. This CDR3 is CASTYDSSVSGANVLTF. CDR3 coding DNA: TGTGCCAGCACCTACGACAGCTCAGTCTCTGGGGCCAACGTCCTGACTTTC. The variable domain in full, completed from reference TRBV28 and TRBJ2-6, reads DVKVTQSSRYLVKRTGEKVFLECVQDMDHENMFWYRQDPGLGLRLIYFSYDVKMKEKGDIPEGYSVSREKKERFSLILESASTNQTSMYLCASTYDSSVSGANVLTFGAGSRLTVL.

The sample holds a few counts of this clonotype. V gene TRBV12-3 or TRBV12-4 combines with J gene TRBJ2-3; 9 bases agree with TRBD1. The CDR3 is made up of 14 amino acids. V gave up 6 bases and J gave up 5 bases; unmatched junction bases: 6. This CDR3 reads CASSPGQGKDTQYF. Here the CDR3 DNA reads TGTGCCAGCAGCCCGGGACAGGGAAAAGATACGCAGTATTTT.

About this clonotype: This may come from a read error, since a much larger clone is one base off. The V and J genes are TRBV2 and TRBJ1-2; possibly TRBD1 for D (5 bases). The CDR3 loop spans 15 amino acids. Germline CDR1 and CDR2: SNHLY and FYNNEI. Trimming cost V 5 bases and J 10 bases, with 23 bases left between them. CDR3 nucleotides: TGTGCCAGCAGTAAATATCCGGCCAGCCTAGGGGTCTACACCTTC. Its protein product is CASSKYPASLGVYTF.

This clonotype was seen only a few times. This chain connects TRBV7-2 to TRBJ1-3; a possible D gene is TRBD1 (5 bases). The CDR3 is 15 residues long. The germline gives CDR1 SGHTA, CDR2 FQGNSA. Trimming took off 4 bases at V and 3 bases at J, with 13 bases between the two ends. The CDR3 DNA sequence: TGTGCCAGCAGCTCCGATTGGGGGGATGGAAACACCATATATTTT. Translated: CASSSDWGDGNTIYF.

This clonotype was detected once. A junction end diverges from the germline sequence, so it may reflect a read error. The chain has TRBV29-1 and TRBJ1-2; D might be TRBD1 (5 bases). Germline V gene data show CDR1 as SQVTM and CDR2 as ANQGSEA. The CDR3 has 13 amino acids. The CDR3 bases are TGCAGCGTTGAGACAGCAGCTAACTATGGCTGCACCTTC. Protein: CSVETAANYGCTF.

The sample holds a few counts of this clonotype. One base away lies a much larger clone, so this may be a sequencing read error. The chain couples TRBV11-2 to TRBJ2-6, with unresolved D. Trimming pared 5 bases from V and 0 bases from J, leaving 23 bases between. The CDR3 loop spans 20 amino acids. Germline CDR1 and CDR2: SGHAT and FQNNGV. CDR3 in amino acids: CASSDPLRRAVSSGANVLTF. In DNA, the CDR3 is TGTGCCAGCAGCGACCCTCTTAGACGGGCTGTGTCCTCTGGGGCCAACGTCCTGACTTTC.

The chain employs TRBV7-9 and TRBJ2-5; 7 bases are a match to TRBD2. The J call may be in error: the DNA end matches TRBJ2-1 better. The V gene's germline CDR1 is SEHNR and CDR2 FQNEAQ (reference sequence). This CDR3 has 13 amino acids. The CDR3 sequence is CASRAGEADEQFF. The CDR3 DNA is TGTGCCAGCAGGGCGGGAGAAGCGGATGAGCAGTTCTTC.

The V gene is TRBV28, the J gene TRBJ1-5; 7 bases match TRBD1. CDR1 and CDR2 from the germline V gene are MDHEN and SYDVKM. The CDR3 has 18 residues. V lost 4 bases, J lost 0 bases, and 12 bases stayed unmatched. For the CDR3, the DNA is TGTGCCAGCAGTTCGAACCGGGACAGCTTGCTTAGCAATCAGCCCCAGCATTTT. Amino acid sequence: CASSSNRDSLLSNQPQHF.

This clonotype was observed at least ten times. V gene TRBV29-1 combines with J gene TRBJ2-5; D is perhaps TRBD1 or TRBD2 (7 bases each). The DNA end is a closer match to TRBJ2-7, so the J assignment may be wrong. The CDR3 loop spans 13 amino acids. The germline CDR1 and CDR2 sequences are SQVTM and ANQGSEA. The CDR3 loop is CSVESRGGYEQYF. CDR3 in DNA: TGCAGCGTTGAATCCAGGGGGGGGTACGAGCAGTACTTC.

This clonotype was counted only a few times. The chain has TRBV7-9 and TRBJ1-2, with 10 bases that match TRBD1. Germline assignment: CDR1 SEHNR and CDR2 FQNEAQ (reference sequence). CDR3 length: 15 residues. V lost 5 bases, J lost 2 bases, and 5 bases stayed unmatched. The CDR3 loop is CASSQEDRGNYGYTF. For the CDR3, the DNA is TGTGCCAGCAGCCAGGAGGACAGGGGGAACTATGGCTACACCTTC. Filled out from reference TRBV7-9 and TRBJ1-2, the complete variable domain reads DTGVSQNPRHKITKRGQNVTFRCDPISEHNRLYWYRQTLGQGPEFLTYFQNEAQLEKSRLLSDRFSAERPKGSFSTLEIQRTEQGDSAMYLCASSQEDRGNYGYTFGSGTRLTVV.

This clonotype has just a few counts. V gene TRBV2 combines with J gene TRBJ2-1, with 13 bases aligning to TRBD2. Germline V gives CDR1 SNHLY, CDR2 FYNNEI. V lost 3 bases, J lost 8 bases, and 10 bases stayed unmatched. The CDR3 runs 17 residues. The CDR3 reads CASSDSLTSGGWDEQFF. CDR3 sequence (DNA): TGTGCCAGCAGTGACTCCTTGACTAGCGGGGGGTGGGATGAGCAGTTCTTC.

This clonotype was seen only a few times. The CDR3 region is CASSKGGVLLAKNIQYF. In DNA form, the CDR3 reads TGTGCCAGCAGCAAAGGGGGCGTTCTCCTAGCCAAAAACATTCAGTACTTC. The chain combines TRBV7-2 with TRBJ2-4; 7 bases map to TRBD1. CDR1 SGHTA and CDR2 FQGNSA come from the germline V gene. The CDR3 spans 17 residues. With 5 bases clipped from V and 0 bases from J, the junction kept 10 bases outside the gene matches.

This clonotype was seen a few times. The CDR3 sequence is CASSERSGGAKNIQYF. The DNA for the CDR3 is TGTGCCAGCAGTGAAAGGAGCGGGGGGGCCAAAAACATTCAGTACTTC. V usage is TRBV25-1 and J usage is TRBJ2-4; TRBD2 matches at 9 bases. The CDR3 consists of 16 residues. The germline V gene encodes CDR1 MGHDK and CDR2 SYGVNS. Unmatched junction bases numbered 3, after V lost 2 bases and J lost 1 base.

This chain joins TRBV7-9 and TRBJ1-1; 7 bases fit TRBD1. V shed 4 bases, J shed 5 bases, and the junction held 7 bases outside the gene matches. Germline CDR1 and CDR2: SEHNR and FQNEAQ (reference sequence). The CDR3 is 14 residues long. CDR3 in amino acids: CASSSQYRGTEAFF. For the CDR3, the DNA is TGTGCCAGCAGCTCACAATACAGGGGAACTGAAGCTTTCTTT.

The chain joins TRBV28 to TRBJ2-5; 14 bases are shared with TRBD2. CDR3 length equals 15 residues. Germline V gives CDR1 MDHEN, CDR2 SYDVKM. V was clipped by 7 bases and J by 2 bases; unmatched bases: 3. In DNA, the CDR3 is TGTGCCAGCAAGACTAGCGGGGGGGGTCAAGAGACCCAGTACTTC. Protein product: CASKTSGGGQETQYF.

In its sample, this clonotype was seen a few times. The J gene is TRBJ1-4, the V gene TRBV11-2, with 9 bases aligning to TRBD1. With V trimmed by 5 bases and J by 7 bases, 11 bases remained unmatched. This CDR3 is built from 16 residues. Germline V gene lookup returns CDR1 SGHAT and CDR2 FQNNGV. CDR3 bases: TGTGCCAGCAGCCCAGGGATACAGGGGGCCGGTGAAAAACTGTTTTTT. This translates into CASSPGIQGAGEKLFF.

The genes are TRBV7-2 and TRBJ2-1; D call uncertain. Trimming stripped 5 bases from V and 7 bases from J, with 12 bases between. The CDR3 contains 13 residues. The germline V gene has CDR1 SGHTA and CDR2 FQGNSA. The CDR3 DNA sequence: TGTGCCAGCAGCCCCGGAAGGAGTAATGAGCAGTTCTTC. Residues: CASSPGRSNEQFF.

This sequence joins TRBV4-3 and TRBJ2-7; 9 bases agree with TRBD2. The V and J ends lost 3 bases and 1 base, in that order; junction bases with no gene match: 7. Germline CDR1 reads LGHNA; CDR2 reads YSLEER. CDR3 length: 16 residues. CDR3 amino acids: CASSQSAGGQSYEQYF. Here the CDR3 DNA reads TGCGCCAGCAGCCAGTCTGCGGGGGGGCAATCCTACGAGCAGTACTTC.

This clonotype was counted between two and nine times. The V call is TRBV29-1, the J call TRBJ2-3; 10 bases agree with TRBD2. Germline assignment: CDR1 SQVTM and CDR2 ANQGSEA. The CDR3 runs to 16 residues. The trim removed 6 bases at V and 0 bases at J, leaving 9 bases unmatched. DNA of the CDR3: TGCAGCGTACAAGGACTAGCGGCGACTAGCACAGATACGCAGTATTTT. It codes for CSVQGLAATSTDTQYF.

V gene TRBV12-3 or TRBV12-4 combines with J gene TRBJ2-5; TRBD2 matches at 9 bases. V lost 8 bases and J lost 5; bases outside the gene matches: 6. This CDR3 has 13 amino acids. Here the CDR3 DNA reads TGTGCCAGCCGTAGCGGGAGCCGGGAGACCCAGTACTTC. It encodes CASRSGSRETQYF.